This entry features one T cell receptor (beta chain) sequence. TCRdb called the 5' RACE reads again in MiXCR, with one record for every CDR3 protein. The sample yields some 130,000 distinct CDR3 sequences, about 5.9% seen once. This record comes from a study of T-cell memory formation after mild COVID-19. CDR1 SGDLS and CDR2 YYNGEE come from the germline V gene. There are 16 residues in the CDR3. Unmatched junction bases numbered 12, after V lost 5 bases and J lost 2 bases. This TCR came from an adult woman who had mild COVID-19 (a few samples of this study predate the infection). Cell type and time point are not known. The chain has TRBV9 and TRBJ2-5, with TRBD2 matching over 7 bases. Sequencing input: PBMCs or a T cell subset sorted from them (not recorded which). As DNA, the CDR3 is TGTGCCAGCAGTTCCCCTGTGTCAGCGGGGCAAGAGACCCAGTACTTC. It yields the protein CASSSPVSAGQETQYF.